This is a list of T cell receptor beta chains from one sample in a study of monozygotic twins with inflammatory bowel disease. TCRdb reanalyzed the 5' RACE reads and collapses them to one entry per CDR3 protein, without DNA. The ten most abundant clones cover roughly 2.5% of a sample with 400,000 to 500,000 distinct CDR3 sequences. Specimen: blood. The receptors here all came from a human donor with ulcerative colitis or Crohn's disease, or a healthy co-twin of an affected twin (not recorded which). Each CDR3 is given with its conserved first and last residue. The order of the fields is V gene, J gene, CDR3 protein.

V gene: TRBV7-9
J gene: TRBJ2-2
CDR3 protein: CASSFLVGELFF

V gene: TRBV28
J gene: TRBJ2-5
CDR3 protein: CASRRTGSQETQYF

V gene: TRBV7-9
J gene: TRBJ1-3
CDR3 protein: CASSLRTGTGNTIYF

V gene: TRBV7-9
J gene: TRBJ1-2
CDR3 protein: CASSRQSVGYGYTF

V gene: TRBV20-1
J gene: TRBJ1-1
CDR3 protein: CSAPPRAGPLNTEAFF

V gene: TRBV5-1
J gene: TRBJ2-2
CDR3 protein: CASSTGLAGVDTGELFF

V gene: TRBV7-8
J gene: TRBJ2-7
CDR3 protein: CASSPRDARGSEQYF

V gene: TRBV5-5
J gene: TRBJ2-1
CDR3 protein: CASSSLQIDRVIGDEQFF

V gene: TRBV18
J gene: TRBJ2-4
CDR3 protein: CASSPPGTKIAKNIQYF

V gene: TRBV20-1
J gene: TRBJ2-2
CDR3 protein: CSSTDYAGELFF

V gene: TRBV7-9
J gene: TRBJ2-1
CDR3 protein: CASSADRGSYNEQFF

V gene: TRBV5-1
J gene: TRBJ2-1
CDR3 protein: CASSLAYGADEQFF

V gene: TRBV29-1
J gene: TRBJ1-2
CDR3 protein: CSVEYGGGYTF

V gene: TRBV4-1
J gene: TRBJ2-6
CDR3 protein: CASSQDLASGSSSGANVLTF

V gene: TRBV18
J gene: TRBJ2-5
CDR3 protein: CASSPPAGSETQYF

V gene: TRBV7-6
J gene: TRBJ2-1
CDR3 protein: CASSSRGTGLHEQFF

V gene: TRBV5-4
J gene: TRBJ2-1
CDR3 protein: CASSSPTGAPYNEQFF

V gene: TRBV7-9
J gene: TRBJ1-1
CDR3 protein: CASSQVRTGQLNTEAFF

V gene: TRBV7-8
J gene: TRBJ2-1
CDR3 protein: CASSLAPGLASNEQFF

V gene: TRBV7-9
J gene: TRBJ2-7
CDR3 protein: CASSPKTGRYEQYF

V gene: TRBV5-1
J gene: TRBJ2-1
CDR3 protein: CASSLILADEQFF

V gene: TRBV28
J gene: TRBJ2-1
CDR3 protein: CASRLLRGEQFF

V gene: TRBV10-3
J gene: TRBJ1-3
CDR3 protein: CAINQGPGNTIYF

V gene: TRBV3-1
J gene: TRBJ1-3
CDR3 protein: CASSLTDRGSGNTIYF

V gene: TRBV7-9
J gene: TRBJ2-5
CDR3 protein: CASSSNSGGVQETQYF

V gene: TRBV5-1
J gene: TRBJ2-1
CDR3 protein: CASSLEDPSYNEQFF

V gene: TRBV28
J gene: TRBJ2-7
CDR3 protein: CASKGRGEQYF

V gene: TRBV20-1
J gene: TRBJ2-7
CDR3 protein: CSAQTGTSSYEQYF

V gene: TRBV6-1
J gene: TRBJ2-7
CDR3 protein: CASSPSGTSVYEQYF

V gene: TRBV19
J gene: TRBJ2-1
CDR3 protein: CASSPRRWELAGSYNEQFF

V gene: TRBV28
J gene: TRBJ1-5
CDR3 protein: CASGLMNQPQHF

V gene: TRBV30
J gene: TRBJ2-3
CDR3 protein: CAWTYSRPDTQYF

V gene: TRBV28
J gene: TRBJ1-1
CDR3 protein: CASTSRFMNTEAFF

V gene: TRBV5-1
J gene: TRBJ2-6
CDR3 protein: CASSLDQAQTGVGANVLTF

V gene: TRBV5-1
J gene: TRBJ2-1
CDR3 protein: CASSFVAGVLYNEQFF

V gene: TRBV20-1
J gene: TRBJ2-1
CDR3 protein: CSAILFSGRASEQFF

V gene: TRBV29-1
J gene: TRBJ2-5
CDR3 protein: CSVAPGGRGETQYF

V gene: TRBV14
J gene: TRBJ2-3
CDR3 protein: CASSQRSWGMDTQYF

V gene: TRBV10-3
J gene: TRBJ2-1
CDR3 protein: CATLTPGSPTDEQFF

V gene: TRBV18
J gene: TRBJ1-6
CDR3 protein: CASSPKQVNSPLHF

V gene: TRBV20-1
J gene: TRBJ2-7
CDR3 protein: CSARAGLAGGWDEQYF

V gene: TRBV6-2/TRBV6-3
J gene: TRBJ1-4
CDR3 protein: CASSYGTLTPSEKLFF

V gene: TRBV25-1
J gene: TRBJ1-1
CDR3 protein: CASSPPQGNTEAFF

V gene: TRBV7-2
J gene: TRBJ2-5
CDR3 protein: CASSLQTSGAETQYF

V gene: TRBV5-4
J gene: TRBJ2-2
CDR3 protein: CASNPTVNTGELFF

V gene: TRBV7-8
J gene: TRBJ1-2
CDR3 protein: CASSLGRRLSYGYTF

V gene: TRBV27
J gene: TRBJ1-2
CDR3 protein: CASSLYRGNYGYTF

V gene: TRBV30
J gene: TRBJ2-2
CDR3 protein: CAWSVRVNTGELFF

V gene: TRBV12-3/TRBV12-4
J gene: TRBJ1-4
CDR3 protein: CASSSTTGREKLFF

V gene: TRBV5-1
J gene: TRBJ2-5
CDR3 protein: CASSPAVSQETQYF

V gene: TRBV4-2
J gene: TRBJ1-6
CDR3 protein: CASSQGLPPLHF

V gene: TRBV10-3
J gene: TRBJ1-1
CDR3 protein: CAISESVPLLTGLDTEAFF

V gene: TRBV7-2
J gene: TRBJ1-2
CDR3 protein: CASSVRQVYGYTF

V gene: TRBV5-6
J gene: TRBJ2-3
CDR3 protein: CATRTYSTDTQYF

V gene: TRBV4-2
J gene: TRBJ1-2
CDR3 protein: CASSQAEGQGLYGYTF

V gene: TRBV12-3/TRBV12-4
J gene: TRBJ2-7
CDR3 protein: CASSLRGSGAPYEQYF

V gene: TRBV11-2
J gene: TRBJ1-4
CDR3 protein: CASSLRGDPNEKLFF